The clone carrying this TCR beta chain showed up many times. The antigen remains unidentified. The data stem from a study of T cells in Graves' hyperthyroidism and ophthalmopathy. Broader study findings: In blood, most of the thyroid clonotypes expanded above 0.001 were also present.

Researchers took RNA transcripts and amplified the TCR beta CDR3 regions from them. The study used the HTBI primer set for a first-round RT-PCR of the TCR CDR3. TCRdb analysed the multiplex PCR reads with MiXCR anew, one entry per CDR3 protein. The data contain 500,000 to 650,000 distinct CDR3 sequences, 15% to 20% of them seen just once; the ten biggest clones take up approximately 18%. Ophthalmopathy patients had Clinical Activity Score at least 3, NOSPECS grade at least 4, duration under 3 months. Diagnoses were made from clinical symptoms, serum measures (thyroxine and TRAb), thyroid ultrasound and orbital computed tomography. The V and J ends lost 6 bases and 3 bases respectively, with 11 bases between them. Germline V gene sequence: CDR1 MNHEY, CDR2 SMNVEV (reference sequence). The CDR3 length is 13 residues.

The rearrangement uses TRBV27 and TRBJ2-5; D tentatively reads TRBD1 or TRBD2 (6 bases each). This receptor was identified in a woman between 18 and 29 years old with Graves' ophthalmopathy. The material sequenced was blood. The CDR3 nucleotides read TGTGCCAGCAGAAACAGGGAGGAAGAGACCCAGTACTTC. Protein: CASRNREEETQYF.